These 16 T cell receptor beta chains originate from one sample sequenced in a study of CD8+CD57+ T cells in acquired aplastic anemia. An expansion of CD8+CD57+ cells by flow cytometry had been shown in patients chosen for sequencing. According to the study, genomic DNA was the template for TCR beta VDJ and CDR3 profiling. TCRdb re-called the reads through MiXCR, storing one row per CDR3 protein. In the table there are roughly 250,000 distinct CDR3 sequences, approximately 80% of which are singletons. Sequencing input: sorted CD4+, CD8+, or CD8+CD57+ T cells (not recorded which) from PBMCs. These receptor sequences come from a human donor with aplastic anemia.

V usage is TRBV11-3 and J usage is TRBJ1-1; no clear D gene. The V end was cut by 8 bases, the J end by 10 bases, with 17 bases between. Germline assignment: CDR1 SGHNT and CDR2 YENEEA. This CDR3 is built from 12 residues. The CDR3 nucleotides are TGTGCCAGCTCAAGACACGGGAACGGAGCTTTCTTT. Protein sequence: CASSRHGNGAFF.

To note about this clonotype: Relative to the germline gene, one junction end is altered; a read error may explain this. The rearrangement links TRBV7-4 to TRBJ2-7, with D perhaps assigned TRBD1 or TRBD2 (5 bases each). The CDR3 consists of 14 residues. Per germline, CDR1 SGHVT and CDR2 SQSDAQ. CDR3 sequence: CATSGRGLAYDLYF. Written as DNA, the CDR3 is TGTGCCACCAGCGGCCGGGGCCTCGCCTACGACCTGTACTTC.

The CDR3 protein is CASSLVPTGGNTEAFF. The CDR3 region has the DNA TGTGCCAGCAGCTTAGTCCCCACAGGGGGGAACACTGAAGCTTTCTTT. The chain uses TRBV11-3 and TRBJ1-1, with TRBD1 matching 8 bases. V shed 1 base, J shed 1 base, and the junction held 5 bases outside the gene matches. CDR1 is SGHNT, CDR2 YENEEA, per germline. There are 16 residues in the CDR3. Variable domain in full (rest from reference TRBV11-3 and TRBJ1-1): EAGVVQSPRYKIIEKKQPVAFWCNPISGHNTLYWYLQNLGQGPELLIRYENEEAVDDSQLPKDRFSAERLKGVDSTLKIQPAELGDSAVYLCASSLVPTGGNTEAFFGQGTRLTVV.

The genes are TRBV7-9 and TRBJ2-3; maybe TRBD2 (5 bases). Trimming stripped 0 bases from V and 15 bases from J, with 19 bases between. Per the germline V gene, CDR1 is SEHNR and CDR2 is FQNEAQ (reference sequence). CDR3 length: 14 amino acids. This CDR3 is CASSLARGPHTYYF. The CDR3 nucleotides read TGTGCCAGCAGCTTAGCACGAGGGCCGCATACGTATTATTTT.

This clonotype has just one count. The chain uses TRBV19 and TRBJ2-5; 9 bases match TRBD2. The tail of the sequence fits TRBJ2-1 better, so the J call may be wrong. The CDR3 spans 15 residues. From germline, CDR1 is LNHDA and CDR2 SQIVND (reference sequence). CDR3 amino acids: CASSLASGAKKTQFF. In nucleotides, the CDR3 is TGTGCCAGTAGCTTAGCTAGCGGGGCAAAAAAGACGCAGTTCTTC.

The J gene is TRBJ2-3, the V gene TRBV11-1; TRBD2 matches at 10 bases. This CDR3 spans 15 amino acids. Germline CDR1 is SGHAT and CDR2 is FQDESV (reference sequence). V shed 8 bases, J shed 3 bases, and the junction held 8 bases outside the gene matches. The DNA for the CDR3 is TGTGCCAGCGCCCCCACTAGCGGGAAGACAGATACGCAGTATTTT. It yields the protein CASAPTSGKTDTQYF.

This rearrangement joins TRBV5-1 to TRBJ2-5; TRBD2 is a possible D gene (6 bases). This CDR3 is built from 14 residues. Trimming took 4 bases from V and 7 from J, leaving 17 bases between them. Germline CDR1 and CDR2: SGHRS and YFSETQ. Written as DNA, the CDR3 is TGCGCCAGCAGCCGAGTTCAGGACTATGGGACCCAGTACTTC. The encoded protein is CASSRVQDYGTQYF.

As concerns this clonotype: A read error may account for a junction end that differs from germline. This sequence joins TRBV7-2 and TRBJ2-3; a possible D gene is TRBD1 (7 bases). Germline V CDR1 and CDR2: SGHTA, FQGNSA. This CDR3 spans 14 amino acids. This CDR3 reads CASSSAGQFDEQYF. The DNA of the CDR3 is TGTGCCAGCAGCTCCGCGGGACAGTTCGACGAGCAGTACTTT.

This clonotype was recorded a few times. This sequence joins TRBV7-2 and TRBJ2-5, with TRBD1 matching 7 bases. The J call may not be correct, given that the DNA end is closer to TRBJ2-7. In germline, CDR1 is SGHTA, CDR2 FQGNSA. The CDR3 length is 13 residues. The CDR3 reads CASSITGVYEQYF. The CDR3, as DNA: TGTGCCAGTAGTATCACAGGGGTCTACGAGCAGTACTTC.

On this clonotype itself: Because it lacks the conserved phenylalanine or tryptophan at the end, this CDR3 is likely a read error. V is TRBV15 and J is TRBJ2-3; D may correspond to TRBD1 or TRBD2 (5 bases each). The CDR3 loop spans 13 amino acids. The germline V and J ends were trimmed by 5 bases and 10 bases, with 16 bases remaining between them. Germline V gives CDR1 LNHNV, CDR2 YYDKDF (reference sequence). This CDR3 is CATSGRGLASQYY. The CDR3, as DNA: TGTGCCACCAGCGGCCGGGGCCTAGCCTCGCAGTATTAC.

V usage is TRBV24-1 and J usage is TRBJ1-5; possibly TRBD1 for D (6 bases). Germline lookup yields CDR1 KGHDR and CDR2 SFDVKD. The V and J ends lost 8 bases and 4 bases respectively, with 11 bases between them. This CDR3 comprises 13 residues. The DNA for the CDR3 is TGTGCCACCAATTCAGGGGCGAATCAGCCCCAGCATTTT. Amino acids: CATNSGANQPQHF.

This clonotype was observed a single time. A read error may account for a junction end that differs from germline. The chain employs TRBV7-8 and TRBJ1-5; D remains ambiguous. The CDR3 spans 15 residues. Germline V gene sequence: CDR1 SGHVS, CDR2 FQNEAQ. The CDR3 DNA reads as TGTGTCAGCAGCGTCGCGGGAGGTCCCGATACGCAGCATCATTTT. Encoded protein: CVSSVAGGPDTQHHF.

This clonotype was counted once. The CDR3 end shows no conserved phenylalanine or tryptophan, and so a read error is likely. The V gene is TRBV7-9, the J gene TRBJ2-3; no definite D call. Looked up from germline, CDR1 is SEHNR and CDR2 is FQNEAQ (reference sequence). This CDR3 contains 12 residues. Trimming pared 5 bases from V and 10 bases from J, leaving 13 bases between. The CDR3 DNA is TGTGCCAGCAGCGTAGGGTCAGGTGCGCAGTATTAT. It is translated as CASSVGSGAQYY.

The chain couples TRBV7-8 to TRBJ1-6; D is possibly TRBD1 (5 bases). Germline V lookup: CDR1 SGHVS, CDR2 FQNEAQ. The ends were cut back, 3 bases at V and 13 bases at J, with 16 bases in the middle. The CDR3 consists of 14 residues. The CDR3 is CASSFAGPNCPLHF. Here the CDR3 DNA reads TGTGCCAGCAGCTTTGCGGGACCCAATTGCCCCCTCCACTTT.

This sequence joins TRBV20-1 and TRBJ2-7, with TRBD1 identical over 8 bases. With 4 bases clipped from V and 2 bases from J, the junction kept 4 bases outside the gene matches. CDR3 length: 13 amino acids. Germline CDR1 reads DFQATT; CDR2 reads SNEGSKA (reference sequence). In DNA form, the CDR3 reads TGCAGTGCTATCGGGACAGGCACCTACGAGCAGTACTTC. Translation gives CSAIGTGTYEQYF.

Here the CDR3 reads CASSVDIGNTIYF. The CDR3, as DNA: TGTGCCAGCAGCGTAGATATTGGGAACACCATATATTTT. The chain is built from TRBV13 and TRBJ1-3; the D is unclear. The CDR3 has 13 amino acids. The V end lost 5 bases, the J end lost 7 bases, and 12 bases lay between the germline ends. Germline CDR1 is PRHDT and CDR2 is FYEKMQ (reference sequence).